Shown below are 16 T cell receptor beta chains from a single sample sequenced in a study of T cells in Graves' hyperthyroidism and ophthalmopathy. Amplification yielded TCR beta CDR3 regions, with RNA transcripts as the source. Primed by the HTBI set, a first-round RT-PCR was run on the TCR CDR3. TCRdb reprocessed the multiplex PCR reads with MiXCR, giving one entry per CDR3 protein. Found here are about 24,000 distinct CDR3 sequences, 45% to 50% of them singletons; the top ten hold about 26%. The sequenced material came from blood. These receptors were taken from a woman in her forties with Graves' hyperthyroidism that later progressed to Graves' ophthalmopathy.

This clonotype was seen repeatedly, ten times or more. This sequence joins TRBV18 and TRBJ2-5, with no clear D. The germline gives CDR1 KGHSH, CDR2 LQKENI. There are 12 residues in the CDR3. The germline V and J ends were trimmed by 2 bases and 5 bases, with 6 bases remaining between them. For the CDR3, the DNA is TGTGCCAGCTCACCAGGGTCGGAGACCCAGTACTTC. Translation: CASSPGSETQYF. The full variable domain, with the rest looked up from reference TRBV18 and TRBJ2-5, is NAGVMQNPRHLVRRRGQEARLRCSPMKGHSHVYWYRQLPEEGLKFMVYLQKENIIDESGMPKERFSAEFPKEGPSILRIQQVVRGDSAAYFCASSPGSETQYFGPGTRLLVL.

The chain has TRBV5-4 and TRBJ2-3, with D hard to call. The CDR3 totals 13 residues. Germline V gene lookup returns CDR1 SGHNT and CDR2 YYREEE (reference sequence). Trimming stripped 5 bases from V and 11 bases from J, with 18 bases between. The CDR3 coding sequence is TGTGCCAGCAGGGACCCAGAATACAATGAGCAGTATTTT. It codes for CASRDPEYNEQYF.

This clonotype is medium-sized (0.01 to 0.1%) within its sample. J is TRBJ2-1 and V is TRBV20-1; 11 bases are shared with TRBD1. In germline, CDR1 is DFQATT, CDR2 SNEGSKA (reference sequence). The CDR3 totals 14 residues. The V and J ends lost 3 bases and 8 bases, in that order; junction bases with no gene match: 6. The CDR3, as DNA: TGCAGTGCTAGGAGAAGGACAGGGGGCCATGAGCAGTTCTTC. It codes for CSARRRTGGHEQFF.

This clonotype was observed a handful of times. The chain joins TRBV7-9 to TRBJ2-7; D is unclear. There are 12 residues in the CDR3. The germline V and J ends were trimmed by 5 bases and 4 bases, with 9 bases remaining between them. The germline V gene encodes CDR1 SEHNR and CDR2 FQNEAQ (reference sequence). DNA of the CDR3: TGTGCCAGCAGCGCAGGCGGATACGAGCAGTACTTC. Translation: CASSAGGYEQYF.

In its sample, this clonotype is medium-sized. V gene TRBV7-9 combines with J gene TRBJ1-1; D remains ambiguous. Germline values: CDR1 SEHNR, CDR2 FQNEAQ (reference sequence). V was pared by 5 bases and J by 6 bases, with 13 bases between. The CDR3 length is 13 residues. Here the CDR3 DNA reads TGTGCCAGCAGCCCCCTCATAGCCGCTGAAGCTTTCTTT. It translates to CASSPLIAAEAFF.

This clonotype was counted many times. The chain combines TRBV5-4 with TRBJ2-7; D might be TRBD1 or TRBD2, each matching 6 bases. The V gene's germline CDR1 is SGHNT and CDR2 YYREEE (reference sequence). The CDR3 loop spans 14 amino acids. The V gene lost 0 bases and the J gene lost 5 bases, with 12 bases spanning the gap. The CDR3 bases are TGTGCCAGCAGCTTGGTAGGGGGACTCCACGAGCAGTACTTC. It specifies CASSLVGGLHEQYF.

The chain carries TRBV7-2 and TRBJ2-7; 7 positions agree with TRBD1. The CDR3 extends over 14 amino acids. Germline CDR1 is SGHTA and CDR2 is FQGNSA. V lost 5 bases, J lost 2 bases, and 6 bases stayed unmatched. Here the CDR3 DNA reads TGTGCCAGCAGCCCGAGGACAGGAACCTACGAGCAGTACTTC. Protein product: CASSPRTGTYEQYF.

This clonotype was counted only a few times. The chain couples TRBV6-4 to TRBJ2-3; D not certain. Germline V gene lookup returns CDR1 MRHNA and CDR2 SNTAGT. The CDR3 runs to 12 residues. The V end was cut by 4 bases, the J end by 6 bases, with 8 bases between. The CDR3 DNA reads TGTGCCAGCAGTGTCTCAGGCGATACGCAGTATTTT. Translation gives CASSVSGDTQYF.

This clonotype is termed medium-sized. The chain combines TRBV9 with TRBJ2-5; D possibly uses TRBD1 or TRBD2 (5 bases each). CDR1 is SGDLS, CDR2 YYNGEE, per germline. The CDR3 consists of 14 residues. Trimming shortened V by 3 bases and J by 4 bases, and 13 bases separated the two germline ends. In DNA form, the CDR3 reads TGTGCCAGCAGCGCAGACAGAGGAGGAGAGACCCAGTACTTC. Encoded protein: CASSADRGGETQYF.

The chain has TRBV2 and TRBJ2-7, with no clear D. Trimming took 3 bases from V and 0 from J, leaving 6 bases between them. Germline CDR1 is SNHLY and CDR2 is FYNNEI. The CDR3 totals 13 residues. The CDR3 DNA reads TGTGCCAGCAGTGAGCCTGTCTCCTACGAGCAGTACTTC. Its protein is CASSEPVSYEQYF.

Concerning this clonotype: At one end, the junction sequence differs from germline, possibly due to a read error. CDR3 bases: TGTGCTAGTGGTTCGCAGGGGTTCACTGGGCAGTCCTTC. It translates to CASGSQGFTGQSF. V gene TRBV12-5 combines with J gene TRBJ2-1; D is possibly TRBD1 (6 bases). The germline CDR1 and CDR2 sequences are LGHNT and FRNRAP. CDR3 length equals 13 residues.

The chain combines TRBV20-1 with TRBJ2-7; possibly TRBD1 or TRBD2 for D (5 bases each). V was clipped by 6 bases and J by 4 bases, with 19 bases between them. The germline CDR1 and CDR2 sequences are DFQATT and SNEGSKA (reference sequence). The CDR3 sequence is 14 residues long. As DNA, the CDR3 is TGCAGTGCCCCGGGACCCACTAATCTATACGAGCAGTACTTC. Translation: CSAPGPTNLYEQYF.

This clonotype was found many times. V gene TRBV3-1 combines with J gene TRBJ1-6; no reliable D call. V lost 7 bases to trimming and J lost 9 bases, with 13 bases between them. The CDR3 totals 13 residues. Looked up from germline, CDR1 is LGHDT and CDR2 is YNNKEL (reference sequence). Here the CDR3 reads CASMGERPSPLHF. The CDR3 DNA reads as TGTGCCAGCATGGGTGAACGGCCTTCACCCCTCCACTTT. The full variable domain, its missing parts supplied by reference TRBV3-1 and TRBJ1-6, is DTAVSQTPKYLVTQMGNDKSIKCEQNLGHDTMYWYKQDSKKFLKIMFSYNNKELIINETVPNRFSPKSPDKAHLNLHINSLELGDSAVYFCASMGERPSPLHFGNGTRLTVT.

Sample share makes this clonotype medium-sized (0.01 to 0.1%). The V and J genes are TRBV7-2 and TRBJ1-5; 8 nucleotides agree with TRBD1. The junction had 7 bases not matched to a gene; V was cut back by 2 bases and J by 4 bases. Germline values: CDR1 SGHTA, CDR2 FQGNSA. This CDR3 contains 16 residues. The CDR3 sequence is CASSLSFRGLNQPQHF. DNA for the CDR3: TGTGCCAGCAGCTTATCGTTCAGGGGGCTTAATCAGCCCCAGCATTTT.

V usage is TRBV11-2 and J usage is TRBJ2-3; D perhaps matches TRBD1 (6 bases). The ends were cut back, 11 bases at V and 2 bases at J, with 14 bases in the middle. The germline CDR1 and CDR2 sequences are SGHAT and FQNNGV. The CDR3 contains 13 residues. This chain's CDR3 is CAATGLFTDTQYF. The CDR3 nucleotides are TGTGCCGCCACAGGGTTGTTCACAGATACGCAGTATTTT.

This clonotype came up many times. One base away lies a much larger clone, so this may be a sequencing read error. This rearrangement joins TRBV5-1 to TRBJ1-2; maybe TRBD1 (5 bases). CDR1 SGHRS and CDR2 YFSETQ come from the germline V gene. The CDR3 covers 14 residues. Trimming stripped 4 bases from V and 8 bases from J, with 18 bases between. CDR3: CASSLGREREGYTF. The CDR3 nucleotides are TGCGCCAGCAGCCTAGGCAGGGAACGAGAGGGCTACACCTTC.